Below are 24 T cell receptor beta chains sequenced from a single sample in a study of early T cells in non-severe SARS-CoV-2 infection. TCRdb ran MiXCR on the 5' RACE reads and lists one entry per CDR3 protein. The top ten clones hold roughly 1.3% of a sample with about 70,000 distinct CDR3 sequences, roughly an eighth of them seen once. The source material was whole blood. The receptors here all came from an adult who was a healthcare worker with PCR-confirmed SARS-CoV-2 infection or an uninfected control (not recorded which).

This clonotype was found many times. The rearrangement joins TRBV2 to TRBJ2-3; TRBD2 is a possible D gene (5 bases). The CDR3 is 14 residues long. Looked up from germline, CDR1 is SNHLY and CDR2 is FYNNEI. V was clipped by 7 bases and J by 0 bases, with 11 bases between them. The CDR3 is CASKGGWSTDTQYF. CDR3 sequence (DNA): TGTGCCAGCAAAGGCGGGTGGAGCACAGATACGCAGTATTTT.

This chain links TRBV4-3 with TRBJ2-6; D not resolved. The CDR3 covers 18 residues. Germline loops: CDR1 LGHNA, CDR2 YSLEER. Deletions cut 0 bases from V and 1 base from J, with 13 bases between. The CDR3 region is CASSQEAGSFSGANVLTF. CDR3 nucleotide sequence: TGCGCCAGCAGCCAAGAAGCCGGTAGTTTTTCTGGGGCCAACGTCCTGACTTTC.

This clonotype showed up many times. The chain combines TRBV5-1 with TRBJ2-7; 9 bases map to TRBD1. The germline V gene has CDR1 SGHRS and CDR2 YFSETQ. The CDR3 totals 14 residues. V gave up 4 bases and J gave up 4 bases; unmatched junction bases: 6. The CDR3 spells CASSTLQGAYEQYF. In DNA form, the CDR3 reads TGCGCCAGCAGCACGCTACAGGGGGCATACGAGCAGTACTTC. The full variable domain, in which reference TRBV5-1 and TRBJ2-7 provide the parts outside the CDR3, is KAGVTQTPRYLIKTRGQQVTLSCSPISGHRSVSWYQQTPGQGLQFLFEYFSETQRNKGNFPGRFSGRQFSNSRSEMNVSTLELGDSALYLCASSTLQGAYEQYFGPGTRLTVT.

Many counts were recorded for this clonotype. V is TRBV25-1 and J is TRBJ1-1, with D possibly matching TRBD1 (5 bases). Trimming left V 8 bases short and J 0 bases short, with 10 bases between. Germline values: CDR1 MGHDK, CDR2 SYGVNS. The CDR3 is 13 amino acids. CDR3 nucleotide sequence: TGTGCCAGCGGAAACAGGCTGAACACTGAAGCTTTCTTT. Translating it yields CASGNRLNTEAFF.

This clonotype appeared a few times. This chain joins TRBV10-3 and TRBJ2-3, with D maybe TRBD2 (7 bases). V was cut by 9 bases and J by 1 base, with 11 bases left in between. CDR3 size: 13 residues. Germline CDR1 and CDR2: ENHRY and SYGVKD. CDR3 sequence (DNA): TGTGCCATTGGGGGGGCTGGCACAGATACGCAGTATTTT. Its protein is CAIGGAGTDTQYF.

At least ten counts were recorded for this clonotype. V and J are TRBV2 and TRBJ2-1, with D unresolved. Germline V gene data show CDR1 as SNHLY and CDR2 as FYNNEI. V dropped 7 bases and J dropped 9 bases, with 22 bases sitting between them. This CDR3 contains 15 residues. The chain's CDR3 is CASTPRFLTTGEQFF. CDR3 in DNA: TGTGCCAGCACCCCGCGGTTCCTTACAACCGGTGAGCAGTTCTTC.

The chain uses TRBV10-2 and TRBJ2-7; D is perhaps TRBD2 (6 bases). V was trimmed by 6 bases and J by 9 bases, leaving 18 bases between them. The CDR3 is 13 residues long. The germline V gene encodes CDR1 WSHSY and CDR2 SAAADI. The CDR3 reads CASRTGLSPAQYF. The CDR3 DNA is TGCGCCAGCAGGACGGGACTTTCTCCGGCGCAGTACTTC.

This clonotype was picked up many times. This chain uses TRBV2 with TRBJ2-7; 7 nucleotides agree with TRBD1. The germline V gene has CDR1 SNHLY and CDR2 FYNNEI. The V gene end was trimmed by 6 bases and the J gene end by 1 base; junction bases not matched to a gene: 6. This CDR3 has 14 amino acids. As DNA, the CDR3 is TGTGCCAGCAGCGATACGACAGGGTCCTACGAGCAGTACTTC. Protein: CASSDTTGSYEQYF.

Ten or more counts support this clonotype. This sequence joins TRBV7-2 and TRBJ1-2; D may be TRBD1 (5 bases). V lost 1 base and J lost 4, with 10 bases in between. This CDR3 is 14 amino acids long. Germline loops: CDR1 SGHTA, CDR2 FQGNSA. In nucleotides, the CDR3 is TGTGCCAGCAGCTTAGGACGGGGGTTCTATGGCTACACCTTC. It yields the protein CASSLGRGFYGYTF. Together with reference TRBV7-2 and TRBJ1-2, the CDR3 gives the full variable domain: GAGVSQSPSNKVTEKGKDVELRCDPISGHTALYWYRQSLGQGLEFLIYFQGNSAPDKSGLPSDRFSAERTGGSVSTLTIQRTQQEDSAVYLCASSLGRGFYGYTFGSGTRLTVV.

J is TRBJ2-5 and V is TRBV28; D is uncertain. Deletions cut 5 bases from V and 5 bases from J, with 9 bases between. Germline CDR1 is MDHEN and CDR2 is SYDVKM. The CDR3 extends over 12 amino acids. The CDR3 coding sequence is TGTGCCAGCAGTCCCTCGACCGAGACCCAGTACTTC. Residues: CASSPSTETQYF.

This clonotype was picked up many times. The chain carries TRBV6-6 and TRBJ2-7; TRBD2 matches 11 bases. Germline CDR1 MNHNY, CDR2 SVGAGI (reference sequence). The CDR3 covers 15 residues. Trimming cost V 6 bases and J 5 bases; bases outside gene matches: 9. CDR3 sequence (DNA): TGTGCCAGCAGAGCCACTAGCGGGAGTTCCCACGAGCAGTACTTC. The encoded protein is CASRATSGSSHEQYF.

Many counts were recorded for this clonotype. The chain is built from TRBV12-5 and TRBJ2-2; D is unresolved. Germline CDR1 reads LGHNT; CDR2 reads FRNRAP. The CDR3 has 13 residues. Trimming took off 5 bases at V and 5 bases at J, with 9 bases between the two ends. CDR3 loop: CASGPPWTGELFF. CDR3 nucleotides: TGTGCTAGTGGTCCCCCGTGGACCGGGGAGCTGTTTTTT. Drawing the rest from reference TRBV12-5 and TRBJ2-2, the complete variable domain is DARVTQTPRHKVTEMGQEVTMRCQPILGHNTVFWYRQTMMQGLELLAYFRNRAPLDDSGMPKDRFSAEMPDATLATLKIQPSEPRDSAVYFCASGPPWTGELFFGEGSRLTVL.

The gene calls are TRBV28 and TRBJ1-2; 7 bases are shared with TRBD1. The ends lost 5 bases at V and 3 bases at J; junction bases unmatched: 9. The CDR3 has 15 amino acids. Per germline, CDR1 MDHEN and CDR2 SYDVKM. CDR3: CASSPRGRGDYGYTF. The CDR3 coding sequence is TGTGCCAGCAGTCCGAGGGGCAGGGGGGACTATGGCTACACCTTC.

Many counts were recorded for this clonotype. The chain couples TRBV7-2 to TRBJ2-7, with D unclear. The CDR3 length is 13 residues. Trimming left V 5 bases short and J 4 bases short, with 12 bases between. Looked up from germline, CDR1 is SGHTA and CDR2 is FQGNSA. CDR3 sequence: CASSPGPNYEQYF. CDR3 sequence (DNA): TGTGCCAGCAGCCCAGGCCCGAATTACGAGCAGTACTTC.

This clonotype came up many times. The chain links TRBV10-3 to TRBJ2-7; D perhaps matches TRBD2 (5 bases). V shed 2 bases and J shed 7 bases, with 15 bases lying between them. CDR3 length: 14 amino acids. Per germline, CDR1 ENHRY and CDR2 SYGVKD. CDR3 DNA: TGTGCCATCAGTGAGGGACTGCTGCCGGGAGAGCAGTACTTC. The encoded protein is CAISEGLLPGEQYF.

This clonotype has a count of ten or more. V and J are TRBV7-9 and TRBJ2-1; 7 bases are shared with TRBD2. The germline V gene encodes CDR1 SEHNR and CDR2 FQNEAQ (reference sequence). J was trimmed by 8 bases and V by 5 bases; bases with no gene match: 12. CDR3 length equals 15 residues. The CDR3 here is CASSASSGLSDEQFF. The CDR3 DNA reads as TGTGCCAGCAGCGCCTCTAGCGGCTTGTCGGATGAGCAGTTCTTC.

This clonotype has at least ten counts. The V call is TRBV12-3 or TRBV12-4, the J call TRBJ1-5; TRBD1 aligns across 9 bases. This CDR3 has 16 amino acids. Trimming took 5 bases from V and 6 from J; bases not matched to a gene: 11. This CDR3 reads CASSAQDRGGSQPQHF. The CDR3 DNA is TGTGCCAGCAGTGCCCAGGACAGGGGAGGAAGTCAGCCCCAGCATTTT.

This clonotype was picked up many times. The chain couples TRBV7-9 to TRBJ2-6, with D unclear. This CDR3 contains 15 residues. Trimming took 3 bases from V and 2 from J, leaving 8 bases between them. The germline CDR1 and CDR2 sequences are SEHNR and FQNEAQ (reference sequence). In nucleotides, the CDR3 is TGTGCCAGCAGCTTGTGGGAAACTGGGGCCAACGTCCTGACTTTC. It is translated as CASSLWETGANVLTF.

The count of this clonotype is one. In DNA form, the CDR3 reads TGCAGCGCCACTAGCGGGGTATCCTACAATGAGCAGTTCTTC. Its protein product is CSATSGVSYNEQFF. The rearrangement joins TRBV29-1 to TRBJ2-1, with 10 bases matching TRBD2. This CDR3 contains 14 residues. After removal of 7 bases from V and 1 base from J, the junction contained 4 bases not matched to a gene. CDR1 and CDR2 (germline): SQVTM, ANQGSEA.

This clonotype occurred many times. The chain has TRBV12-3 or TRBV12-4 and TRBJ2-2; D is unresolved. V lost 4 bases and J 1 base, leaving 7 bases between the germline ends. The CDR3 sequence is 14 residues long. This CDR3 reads CASSSSKNTGELFF. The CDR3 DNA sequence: TGTGCCAGCAGTTCATCGAAGAACACCGGGGAGCTGTTTTTT.

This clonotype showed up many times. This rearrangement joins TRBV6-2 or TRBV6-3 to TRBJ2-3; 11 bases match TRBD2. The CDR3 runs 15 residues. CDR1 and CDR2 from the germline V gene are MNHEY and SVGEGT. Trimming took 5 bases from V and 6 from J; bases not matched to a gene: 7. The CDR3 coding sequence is TGTGCCAGCAGTCCAACTAGCGGGAGCCCGGATACGCAGTATTTT. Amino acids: CASSPTSGSPDTQYF.

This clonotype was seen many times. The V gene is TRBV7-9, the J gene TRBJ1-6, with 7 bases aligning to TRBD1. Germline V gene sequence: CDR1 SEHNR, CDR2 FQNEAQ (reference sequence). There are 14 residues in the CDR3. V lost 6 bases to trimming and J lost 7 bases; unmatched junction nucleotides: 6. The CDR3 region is CASRSDRVNSPLHF. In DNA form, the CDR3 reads TGTGCCAGCAGATCAGACAGGGTAAATTCACCCCTCCACTTT.

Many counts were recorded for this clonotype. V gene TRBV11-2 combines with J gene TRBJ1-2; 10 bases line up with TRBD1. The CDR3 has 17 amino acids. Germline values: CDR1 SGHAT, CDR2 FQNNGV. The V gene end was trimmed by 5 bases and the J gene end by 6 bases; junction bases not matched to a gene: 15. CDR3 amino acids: CASSREGTGASSDGYTF. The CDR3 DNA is TGTGCCAGCAGCCGCGAAGGGACAGGGGCTTCTTCGGATGGCTACACCTTC.

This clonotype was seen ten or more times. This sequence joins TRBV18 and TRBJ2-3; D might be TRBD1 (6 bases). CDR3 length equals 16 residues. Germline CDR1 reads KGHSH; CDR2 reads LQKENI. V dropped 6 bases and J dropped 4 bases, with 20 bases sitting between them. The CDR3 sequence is CASSRRNTGLSDTQYF. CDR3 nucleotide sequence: TGTGCCAGCTCGCGACGGAACACAGGGCTTTCAGATACGCAGTATTTT. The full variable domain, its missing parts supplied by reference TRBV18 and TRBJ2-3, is NAGVMQNPRHLVRRRGQEARLRCSPMKGHSHVYWYRQLPEEGLKFMVYLQKENIIDESGMPKERFSAEFPKEGPSILRIQQVVRGDSAAYFCASSRRNTGLSDTQYFGPGTRLTVL.